This TCR beta chain was identified in a study of blood T cell repertoires in COVID-19. About the research overall: The United States, Italy and Spain were the sources of the acute and convalescent COVID-19 samples.

V was clipped by 3 bases and J by 4 bases, with 15 bases between them. The CDR3 spans 15 residues. From germline, CDR1 is KGHSH and CDR2 LQKENI. The repertoire was sequenced with immunoSEQ multiplex PCR; TCRdb's copy has only in-frame clones and lacks some. Of over 350,000 clones in the sample, roughly 89% were seen once. Sample: peripheral blood. The clonotype was recovered from a woman aged 30 to 39 with acute or convalescent COVID-19. This chain joins TRBV18 and TRBJ1-1; a possible D gene is TRBD1 (6 bases). This CDR3 reads CASSPGGQGTTEAFF. The CDR3 DNA reads TGTGCCAGCTCACCGGGGGGGCAGGGGACCACTGAAGCTTTCTTT.